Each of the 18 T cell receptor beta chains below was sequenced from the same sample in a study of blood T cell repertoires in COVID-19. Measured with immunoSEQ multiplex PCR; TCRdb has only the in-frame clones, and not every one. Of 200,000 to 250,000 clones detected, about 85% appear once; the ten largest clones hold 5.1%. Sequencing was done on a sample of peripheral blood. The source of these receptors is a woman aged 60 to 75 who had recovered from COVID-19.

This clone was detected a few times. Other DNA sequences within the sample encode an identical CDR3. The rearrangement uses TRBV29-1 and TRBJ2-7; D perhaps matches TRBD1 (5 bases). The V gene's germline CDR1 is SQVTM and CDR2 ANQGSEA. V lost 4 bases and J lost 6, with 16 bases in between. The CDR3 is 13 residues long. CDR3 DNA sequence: TGCAGCGTTGTAGGTGGCCAGGGCGGCGAGCAGTACTTC. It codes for CSVVGGQGGEQYF.

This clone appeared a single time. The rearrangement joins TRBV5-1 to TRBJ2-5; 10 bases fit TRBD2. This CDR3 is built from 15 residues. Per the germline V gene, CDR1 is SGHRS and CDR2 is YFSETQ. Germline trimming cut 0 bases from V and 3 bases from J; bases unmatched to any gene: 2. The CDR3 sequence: CASSLAGTSEETQYF. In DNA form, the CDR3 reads TGCGCCAGCAGCTTGGCCGGGACTAGCGAAGAGACCCAGTACTTC.

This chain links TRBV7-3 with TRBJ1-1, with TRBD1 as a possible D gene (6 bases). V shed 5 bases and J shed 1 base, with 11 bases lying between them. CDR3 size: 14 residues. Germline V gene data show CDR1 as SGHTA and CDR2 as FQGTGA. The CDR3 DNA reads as TGTGCCAGCAGCGGCCTACAGGGGAACACTGAAGCTTTCTTT. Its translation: CASSGLQGNTEAFF.

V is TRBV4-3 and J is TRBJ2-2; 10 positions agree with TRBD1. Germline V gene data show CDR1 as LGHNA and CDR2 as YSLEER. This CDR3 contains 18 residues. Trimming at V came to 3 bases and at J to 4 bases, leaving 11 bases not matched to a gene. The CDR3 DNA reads TGCGCCAGCAGCCACCACCGGGACAGGGGACGGGGCACCGGGGAGCTGTTTTTT. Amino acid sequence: CASSHHRDRGRGTGELFF.

In DNA, the CDR3 is TGTGCCAGCAGTGAAGTGGGCAGGGGCTCAGATACGCAGTATTTT. Translated: CASSEVGRGSDTQYF. The rearrangement uses TRBV6-1 and TRBJ2-3; D is possibly TRBD1 (6 bases). The CDR3 sequence is 15 residues long. Germline V gives CDR1 MNHNS, CDR2 SASEGT. V gave up 1 base and J gave up 4 bases, with 12 bases separating them.

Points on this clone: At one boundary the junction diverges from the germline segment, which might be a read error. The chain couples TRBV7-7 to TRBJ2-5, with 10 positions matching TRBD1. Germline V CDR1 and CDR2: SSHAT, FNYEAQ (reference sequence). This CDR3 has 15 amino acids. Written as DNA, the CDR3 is TGTGCTAGCAGCTTAGGGGGACAGGGGCAAGAGACCCAGTACTTC. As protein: CASSLGGQGQETQYF.

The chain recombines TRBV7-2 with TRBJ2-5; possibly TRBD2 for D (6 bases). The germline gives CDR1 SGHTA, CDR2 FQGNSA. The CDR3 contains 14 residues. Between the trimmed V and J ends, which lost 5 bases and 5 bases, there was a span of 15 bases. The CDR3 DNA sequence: TGTGCCAGCAGCCCCCGGGCAGGGAGGGAGACCCAGTACTTC. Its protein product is CASSPRAGRETQYF.

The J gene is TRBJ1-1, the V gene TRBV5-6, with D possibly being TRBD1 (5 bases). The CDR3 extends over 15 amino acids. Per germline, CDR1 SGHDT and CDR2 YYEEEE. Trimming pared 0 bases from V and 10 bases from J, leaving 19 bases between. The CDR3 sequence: CASSLAGRVDSVAFF. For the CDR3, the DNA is TGTGCCAGCAGCTTGGCCGGCAGGGTTGATTCGGTAGCTTTCTTT.

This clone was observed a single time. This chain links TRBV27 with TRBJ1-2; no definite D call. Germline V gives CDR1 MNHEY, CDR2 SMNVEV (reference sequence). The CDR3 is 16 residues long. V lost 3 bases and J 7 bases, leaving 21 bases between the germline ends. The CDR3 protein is CASSFAGWEGRSGYTF. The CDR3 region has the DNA TGTGCCAGCAGTTTTGCAGGCTGGGAGGGCAGGAGTGGCTACACCTTC.

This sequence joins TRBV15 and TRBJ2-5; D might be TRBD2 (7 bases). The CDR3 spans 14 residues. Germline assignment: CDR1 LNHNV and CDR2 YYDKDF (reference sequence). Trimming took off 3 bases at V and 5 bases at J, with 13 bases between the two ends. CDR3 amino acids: CATSRGGARETQYF. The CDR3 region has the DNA TGTGCCACCAGCAGGGGGGGGGCGCGGGAGACCCAGTACTTC. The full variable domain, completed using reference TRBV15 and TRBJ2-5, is DAMVIQNPRYQVTQFGKPVTLSCSQTLNHNVMYWYQQKSSQAPKLLFHYYDKDFNNEADTPDNFQSRRPNTSFCFLDIRSPGLGDTAMYLCATSRGGARETQYFGPGTRLLVL.

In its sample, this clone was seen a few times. The CDR3 is CASSRTGAENIQYF. The CDR3 DNA follows: TGTGCCAGTAGTCGGACAGGGGCGGAAAACATTCAGTACTTC. The V call is TRBV19, the J call TRBJ2-4; 9 nucleotides line up with TRBD1. V lost 5 bases and J lost 5; bases outside the gene matches: 4. The CDR3 consists of 14 residues. CDR1 and CDR2 (germline): LNHDA, SQIVND (reference sequence).

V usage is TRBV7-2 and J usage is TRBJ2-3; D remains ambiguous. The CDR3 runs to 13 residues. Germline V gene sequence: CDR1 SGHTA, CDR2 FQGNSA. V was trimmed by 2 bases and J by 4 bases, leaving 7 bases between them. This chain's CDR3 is CASSLPPADTQYF. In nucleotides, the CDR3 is TGTGCCAGCAGCTTACCCCCGGCAGATACGCAGTATTTT.

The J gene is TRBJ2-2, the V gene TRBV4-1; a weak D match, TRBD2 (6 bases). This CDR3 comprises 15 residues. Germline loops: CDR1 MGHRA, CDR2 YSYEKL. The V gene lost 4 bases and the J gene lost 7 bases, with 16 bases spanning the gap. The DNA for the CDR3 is TGCGCCAGCAGCCGGCAGGGACTTGAGTACGGGGAGCTGTTTTTT. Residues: CASSRQGLEYGELFF.

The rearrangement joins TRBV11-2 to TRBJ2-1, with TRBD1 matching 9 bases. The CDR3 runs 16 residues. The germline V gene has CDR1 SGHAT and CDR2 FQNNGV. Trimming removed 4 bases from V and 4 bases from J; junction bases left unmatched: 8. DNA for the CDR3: TGTGCCAGCAGCTACGGGACAGGGAAAATATACAATGAGCAGTTCTTC. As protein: CASSYGTGKIYNEQFF.

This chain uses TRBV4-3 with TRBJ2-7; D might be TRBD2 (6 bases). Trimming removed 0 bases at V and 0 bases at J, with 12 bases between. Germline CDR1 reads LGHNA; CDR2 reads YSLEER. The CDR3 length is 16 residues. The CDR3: CASSQEGAGSSYEQYF. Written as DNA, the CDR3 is TGCGCCAGCAGCCAAGAGGGCGCGGGGAGCTCCTACGAGCAGTACTTC.

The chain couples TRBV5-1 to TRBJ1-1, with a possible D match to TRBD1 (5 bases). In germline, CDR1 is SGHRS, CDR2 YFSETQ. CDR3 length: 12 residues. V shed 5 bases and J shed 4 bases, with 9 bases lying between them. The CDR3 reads CASSPGSTEAFF. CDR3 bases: TGCGCCAGCAGTCCAGGGTCCACTGAAGCTTTCTTT.

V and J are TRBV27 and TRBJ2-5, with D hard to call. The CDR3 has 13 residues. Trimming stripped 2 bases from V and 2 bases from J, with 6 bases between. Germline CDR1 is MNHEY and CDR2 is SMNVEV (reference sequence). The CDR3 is CASSLSTQETQYF. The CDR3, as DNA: TGTGCCAGCAGTTTAAGTACACAAGAGACCCAGTACTTC.

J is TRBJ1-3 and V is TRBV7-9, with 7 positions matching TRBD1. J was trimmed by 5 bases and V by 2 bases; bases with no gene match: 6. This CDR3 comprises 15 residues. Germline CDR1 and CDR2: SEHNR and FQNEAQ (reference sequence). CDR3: CASSLYQGGRNTIYF. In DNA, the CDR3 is TGTGCCAGCAGCTTATACCAGGGGGGACGAAACACCATATATTTT.